Presented here are 10 T cell receptor beta chains from one specimen sequenced in a study of spatial heterogeneity in lung cancer. The time point: sample taken at primary tumor resection. The authors sequenced whole RNA from tumor, nontumor lung or frozen PBMC without sorting. One entry per CDR3 protein, called by TCRdb with MiXCR from the 5' RACE reads. The sample records about 9,200 distinct CDR3 sequences, roughly 8% being singletons. The specimen was PBMCs, collected at surgery. These receptor sequences come from a female donor with early-stage non-small cell lung cancer.

In this sample, this clonotype turned up many times. J is TRBJ1-6 and V is TRBV10-3; D is perhaps TRBD1 (5 bases). Trimming removed 3 bases from V and 7 bases from J, with 13 bases in between. Germline V lookup: CDR1 ENHRY, CDR2 SYGVKD. The length of the CDR3 is 15 residues. The CDR3 DNA reads as TGTGCCATCAGTGATATCGGGGGGTTGAATTCACCCCTCCACTTT. Protein: CAISDIGGLNSPLHF.

J is TRBJ2-3 and V is TRBV6-1; 9 nucleotides match TRBD1. Germline V gene lookup returns CDR1 MNHNS and CDR2 SASEGT. V trimming: 5 bases; J trimming: 2 bases; junction bases outside the gene matches: 8. This CDR3 is 16 amino acids long. The CDR3: CASSPRDRASTDTQYF. CDR3 DNA sequence: TGTGCCAGCAGTCCCAGGGACAGGGCCTCCACAGATACGCAGTATTTT.

By share of the sample, this clonotype is medium-sized. This chain connects TRBV7-2 to TRBJ1-2; D remains ambiguous. Germline V gene sequence: CDR1 SGHTA, CDR2 FQGNSA. The CDR3 is made up of 16 amino acids. V was pared by 5 bases and J by 7 bases, with 23 bases between. CDR3 sequence reads: CASSPYFEGRGGGYTF. CDR3 bases: TGTGCCAGCAGCCCCTACTTCGAGGGTCGGGGTGGTGGCTACACCTTC.

This clonotype has a count of ten or more. This chain joins TRBV19 and TRBJ1-5, with 7 bases aligning to TRBD1. V lost 7 bases, J lost 6 bases, and 6 bases stayed unmatched. In germline, CDR1 is LNHDA, CDR2 SQIVND (reference sequence). This CDR3 is built from 13 residues. CDR3 coding DNA: TGTGCCAGTAATAAGGGGGCGGGTCAGCCCCAGCATTTT. Its translation: CASNKGAGQPQHF.

This clonotype was seen many times. This sequence joins TRBV12-3 or TRBV12-4 and TRBJ1-2, with D tentatively TRBD1 (5 bases). Trimming cost V 6 bases and J 4 bases, with 27 bases left between them. The CDR3 is 18 amino acids. The CDR3 bases are TGTGCCAGCAGCTTGAATCGGGACGCCAACCGCATGGGCTATGGCTACACCTTC. Residues: CASSLNRDANRMGYGYTF.

This chain uses TRBV11-1 with TRBJ2-3; 7 nucleotides align to TRBD2. The germline gives CDR1 SGHAT, CDR2 FQDESV (reference sequence). The CDR3 loop spans 14 amino acids. V lost 6 bases, J lost 3 bases, and 6 bases stayed unmatched. Written as DNA, the CDR3 is TGTGCCAGCAGACCAGGGACTATTACAGATACGCAGTATTTT. Residues: CASRPGTITDTQYF.

This clonotype has ten or more counts. The chain has TRBV6-6 and TRBJ2-7; TRBD2 is a possible D gene (7 bases). Germline CDR1 and CDR2: MNHNY and SVGAGI (reference sequence). V was clipped by 6 bases and J by 5 bases, with 17 bases between them. This CDR3 region has 14 residues. CDR3 sequence reads: CASRGGAVGDEQYF. CDR3 sequence (DNA): TGTGCCAGCAGGGGGGGGGCAGTAGGGGACGAGCAGTACTTC.

This clonotype is classed as medium-sized. The chain has TRBV20-1 and TRBJ2-4, with 7 bases aligning to TRBD2. With 5 bases clipped from V and 0 bases from J, the junction kept 4 bases outside the gene matches. Germline V lookup: CDR1 DFQATT, CDR2 SNEGSKA (reference sequence). This CDR3 has 14 residues. CDR3 residues: CSAPQRGAKNIQYF. CDR3 bases: TGCAGTGCTCCACAGCGGGGAGCCAAAAACATTCAGTACTTC.

By share, this clonotype counts as medium-sized (0.01 to 0.1%). The chain couples TRBV7-3 to TRBJ2-2; tentative D call: TRBD1 (5 bases). Germline V gene lookup returns CDR1 SGHTA and CDR2 FQGTGA. The CDR3 contains 14 residues. V dropped 5 bases and J dropped 1 base, with 8 bases sitting between them. CDR3 loop: CASSPTGNTGELFF. Written as DNA, the CDR3 is TGTGCCAGCAGCCCCACAGGGAACACCGGGGAGCTGTTTTTT.

There are many counts of this clonotype. The chain couples TRBV9 to TRBJ1-3, with D hard to call. V lost 4 bases to trimming and J lost 0 bases, with 8 bases between them. Germline loops: CDR1 SGDLS, CDR2 YYNGEE. CDR3 length: 14 residues. CDR3 sequence: CASSLELSGNTIYF. Written as DNA, the CDR3 is TGTGCCAGCAGCTTAGAACTCTCTGGAAACACCATATATTTT.